This TCR beta chain comes out of a study of blood T cells in healthy people across ages. Whole-study findings and limits: Researchers said unsorted PBMCs prevented a conclusive naive versus antigen-experienced comparison.

A sample-barcoded 5' primer and a J-beta primer mix were used in a second PCR of about 7 to 12 cycles. TCRdb reprocessed the 5' RACE reads with MiXCR, giving one entry per CDR3 protein. Of about 640,000 distinct CDR3 sequences listed, roughly three fifths were seen once; the top ten hold approximately 40%. PBMCs were isolated at a quantity of at least 7 million per sample. The CDR3 consists of 15 residues. Trimming took 6 bases from V and 7 from J; bases not matched to a gene: 10. Germline CDR1 reads SNHLY; CDR2 reads FYNNEI. Details on this clonotype: Its target is not known.

The TCR originated in a man aged 55-75 years in good health. The sequenced sample was blood. The gene calls are TRBV2 and TRBJ2-5; 11 nucleotides line up with TRBD2. The CDR3 DNA reads TGTGCCAGCAGCCAACTAGCGGGGGCCCCGGGGACCCAGTACTTC. This sequence encodes CASSQLAGAPGTQYF.